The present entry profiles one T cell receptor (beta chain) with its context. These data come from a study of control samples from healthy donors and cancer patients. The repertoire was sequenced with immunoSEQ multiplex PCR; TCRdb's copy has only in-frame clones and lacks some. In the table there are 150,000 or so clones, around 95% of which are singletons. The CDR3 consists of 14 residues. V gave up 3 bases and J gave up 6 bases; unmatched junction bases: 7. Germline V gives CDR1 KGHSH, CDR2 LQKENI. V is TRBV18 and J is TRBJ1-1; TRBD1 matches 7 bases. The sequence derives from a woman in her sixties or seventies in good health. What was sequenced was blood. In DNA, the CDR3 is TGTGCCAGCTCACCTCGACAGGGTTTGTCTGAAGCTTTCTTT. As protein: CASSPRQGLSEAFF.